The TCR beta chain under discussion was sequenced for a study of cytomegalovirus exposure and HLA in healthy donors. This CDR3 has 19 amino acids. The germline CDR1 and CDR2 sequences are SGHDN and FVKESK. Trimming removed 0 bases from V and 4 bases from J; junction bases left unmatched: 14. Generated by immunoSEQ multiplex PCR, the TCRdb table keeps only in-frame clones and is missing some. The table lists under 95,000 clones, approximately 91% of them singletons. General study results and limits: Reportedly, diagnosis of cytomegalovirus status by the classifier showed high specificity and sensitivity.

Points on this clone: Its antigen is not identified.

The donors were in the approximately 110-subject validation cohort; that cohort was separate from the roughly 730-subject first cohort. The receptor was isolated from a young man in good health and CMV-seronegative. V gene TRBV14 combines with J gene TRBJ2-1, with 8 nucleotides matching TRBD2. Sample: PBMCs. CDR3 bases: TGTGCCAGCAGCCAAGATCCTTTATCGCTAGCGGGCCAGTACAATGAGCAGTTCTTC. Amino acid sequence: CASSQDPLSLAGQYNEQFF.